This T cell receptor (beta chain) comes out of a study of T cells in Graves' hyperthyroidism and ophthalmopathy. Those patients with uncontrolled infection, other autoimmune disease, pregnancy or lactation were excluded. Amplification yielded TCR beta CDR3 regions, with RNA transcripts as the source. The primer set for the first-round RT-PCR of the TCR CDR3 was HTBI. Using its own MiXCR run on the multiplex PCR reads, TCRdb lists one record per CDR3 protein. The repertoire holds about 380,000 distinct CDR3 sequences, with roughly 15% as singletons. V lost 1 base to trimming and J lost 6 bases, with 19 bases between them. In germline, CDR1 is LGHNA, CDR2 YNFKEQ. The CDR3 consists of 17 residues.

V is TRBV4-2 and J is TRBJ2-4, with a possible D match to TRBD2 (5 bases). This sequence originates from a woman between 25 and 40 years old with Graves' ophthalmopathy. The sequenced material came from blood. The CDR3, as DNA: TGTGCCAGCAGCCAAGCTACTAGTTTAAGTCCGGCAAACATTCAGTACTTC. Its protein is CASSQATSLSPANIQYF.